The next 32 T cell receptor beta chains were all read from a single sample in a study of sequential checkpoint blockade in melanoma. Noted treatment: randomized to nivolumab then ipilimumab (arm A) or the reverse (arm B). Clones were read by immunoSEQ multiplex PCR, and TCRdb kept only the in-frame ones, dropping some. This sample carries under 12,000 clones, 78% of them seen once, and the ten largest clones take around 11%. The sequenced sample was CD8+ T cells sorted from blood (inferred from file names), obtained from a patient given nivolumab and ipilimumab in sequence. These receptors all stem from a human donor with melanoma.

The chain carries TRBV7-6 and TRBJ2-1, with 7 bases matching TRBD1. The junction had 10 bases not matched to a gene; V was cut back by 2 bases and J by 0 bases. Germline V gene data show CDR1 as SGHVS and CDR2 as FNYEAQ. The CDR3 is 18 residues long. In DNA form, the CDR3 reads TGTGCCAGCAGCTTAATCTCAAGGACAGGCAGCTCCTACAATGAGCAGTTCTTC. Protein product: CASSLISRTGSSYNEQFF.

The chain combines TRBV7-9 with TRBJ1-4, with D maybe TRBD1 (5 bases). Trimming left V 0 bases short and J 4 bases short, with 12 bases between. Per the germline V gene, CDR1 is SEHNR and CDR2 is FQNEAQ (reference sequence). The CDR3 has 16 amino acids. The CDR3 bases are TGTGCCAGCAGCTTAGCCTCCGGGACTGGTAATGAAAAACTGTTTTTT. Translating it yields CASSLASGTGNEKLFF. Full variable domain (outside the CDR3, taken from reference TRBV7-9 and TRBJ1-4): DTGVSQNPRHKITKRGQNVTFRCDPISEHNRLYWYRQTLGQGPEFLTYFQNEAQLEKSRLLSDRFSAERPKGSFSTLEIQRTEQGDSAMYLCASSLASGTGNEKLFFGSGTQLSVL.

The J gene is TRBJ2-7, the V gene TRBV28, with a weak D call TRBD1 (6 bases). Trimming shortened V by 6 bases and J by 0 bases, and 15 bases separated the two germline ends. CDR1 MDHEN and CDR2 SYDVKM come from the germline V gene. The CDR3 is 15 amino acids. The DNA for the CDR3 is TGTGCCAGCAGATTGTTGACAGGCCACTCCTACGAGCAGTACTTC. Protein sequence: CASRLLTGHSYEQYF.

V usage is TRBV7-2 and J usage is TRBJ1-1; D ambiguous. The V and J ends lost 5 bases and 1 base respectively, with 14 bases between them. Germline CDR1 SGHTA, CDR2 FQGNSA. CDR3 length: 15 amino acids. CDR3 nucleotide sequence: TGTGCCAGCAGCATATCTGGACGGGAGAACACTGAAGCTTTCTTT. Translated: CASSISGRENTEAFF. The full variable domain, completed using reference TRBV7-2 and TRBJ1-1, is GAGVSQSPSNKVTEKGKDVELRCDPISGHTALYWYRQSLGQGLEFLIYFQGNSAPDKSGLPSDRFSAERTGGSVSTLTIQRTQQEDSAVYLCASSISGRENTEAFFGQGTRLTVV.

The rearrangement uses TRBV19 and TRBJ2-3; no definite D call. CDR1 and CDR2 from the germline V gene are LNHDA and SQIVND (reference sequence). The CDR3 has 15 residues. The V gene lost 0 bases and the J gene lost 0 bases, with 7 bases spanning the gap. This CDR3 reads CASSIDWPSTDTQYF. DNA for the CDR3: TGTGCCAGTAGTATAGATTGGCCCAGCACAGATACGCAGTATTTT.

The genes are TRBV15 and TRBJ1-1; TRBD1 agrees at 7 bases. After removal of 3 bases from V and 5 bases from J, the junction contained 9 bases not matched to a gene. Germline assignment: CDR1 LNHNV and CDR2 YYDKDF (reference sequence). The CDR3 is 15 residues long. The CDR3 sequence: CATSRHGQAGTEAFF. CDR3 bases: TGTGCCACCAGCAGGCATGGACAGGCCGGTACTGAAGCTTTCTTT.

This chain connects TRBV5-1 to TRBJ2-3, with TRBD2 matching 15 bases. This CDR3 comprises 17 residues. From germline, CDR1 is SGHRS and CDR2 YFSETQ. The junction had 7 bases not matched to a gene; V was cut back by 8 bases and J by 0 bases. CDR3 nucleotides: TGCGCCAGAATCGGACTAGCGGGGGGGCCTAGCACAGATACGCAGTATTTT. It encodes CARIGLAGGPSTDTQYF.

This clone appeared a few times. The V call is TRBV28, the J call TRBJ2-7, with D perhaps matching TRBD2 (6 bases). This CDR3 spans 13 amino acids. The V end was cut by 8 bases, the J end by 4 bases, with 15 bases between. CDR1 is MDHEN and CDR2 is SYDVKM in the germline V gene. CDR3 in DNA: TGTGCCAGCTCGGCGGGACCTGCTTACGAGCAGTACTTC. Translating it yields CASSAGPAYEQYF. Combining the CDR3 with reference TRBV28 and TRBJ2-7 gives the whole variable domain DVKVTQSSRYLVKRTGEKVFLECVQDMDHENMFWYRQDPGLGLRLIYFSYDVKMKEKGDIPEGYSVSREKKERFSLILESASTNQTSMYLCASSAGPAYEQYFGPGTRLTVT.

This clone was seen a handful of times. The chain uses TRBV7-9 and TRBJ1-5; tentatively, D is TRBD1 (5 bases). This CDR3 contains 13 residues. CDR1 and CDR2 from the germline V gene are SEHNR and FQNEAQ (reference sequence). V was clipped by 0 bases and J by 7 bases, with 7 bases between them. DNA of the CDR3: TGTGCCAGCAGCTTAGCGGGGGGGCAGCCCCAGCATTTT. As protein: CASSLAGGQPQHF. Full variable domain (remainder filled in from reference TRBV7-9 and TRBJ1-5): DTGVSQNPRHKITKRGQNVTFRCDPISEHNRLYWYRQTLGQGPEFLTYFQNEAQLEKSRLLSDRFSAERPKGSFSTLEIQRTEQGDSAMYLCASSLAGGQPQHFGDGTRLSIL.

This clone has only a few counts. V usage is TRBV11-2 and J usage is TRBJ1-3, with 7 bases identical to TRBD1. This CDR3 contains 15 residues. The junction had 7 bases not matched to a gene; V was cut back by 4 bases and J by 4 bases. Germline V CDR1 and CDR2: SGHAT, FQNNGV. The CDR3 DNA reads TGTGCCAGCAGCTCACCGACAGGGTTGGGAAACACCATATATTTT. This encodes CASSSPTGLGNTIYF.

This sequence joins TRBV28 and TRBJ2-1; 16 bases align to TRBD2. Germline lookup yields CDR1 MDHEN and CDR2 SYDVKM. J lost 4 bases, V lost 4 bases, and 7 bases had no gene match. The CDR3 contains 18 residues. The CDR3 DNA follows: TGTGCCAGCAGTTCGGGACTAGCGGGAGGGCCGGGATACAATGAGCAGTTCTTC. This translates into CASSSGLAGGPGYNEQFF.

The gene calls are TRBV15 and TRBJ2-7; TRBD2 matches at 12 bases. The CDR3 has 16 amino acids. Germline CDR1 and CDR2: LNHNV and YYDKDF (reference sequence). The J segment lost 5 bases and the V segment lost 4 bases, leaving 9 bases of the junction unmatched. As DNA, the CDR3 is TGTGCCACCAGCACCGGACTAGCGGGAAGAGGGAACGAGCAGTACTTC. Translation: CATSTGLAGRGNEQYF.

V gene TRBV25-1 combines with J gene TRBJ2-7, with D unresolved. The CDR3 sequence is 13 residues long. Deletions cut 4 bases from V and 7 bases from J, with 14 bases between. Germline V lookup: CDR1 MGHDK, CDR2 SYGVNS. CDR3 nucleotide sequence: TGTGCCAGCAGTGCGGTCCGAACTCGGGAGCAGTACTTC. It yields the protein CASSAVRTREQYF.

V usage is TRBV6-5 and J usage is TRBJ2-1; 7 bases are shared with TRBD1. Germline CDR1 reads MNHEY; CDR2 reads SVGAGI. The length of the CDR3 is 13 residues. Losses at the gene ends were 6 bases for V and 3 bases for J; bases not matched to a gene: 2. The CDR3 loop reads CASSDRVYNEQFF. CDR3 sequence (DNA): TGTGCCAGCAGCGACAGGGTCTACAATGAGCAGTTCTTC.

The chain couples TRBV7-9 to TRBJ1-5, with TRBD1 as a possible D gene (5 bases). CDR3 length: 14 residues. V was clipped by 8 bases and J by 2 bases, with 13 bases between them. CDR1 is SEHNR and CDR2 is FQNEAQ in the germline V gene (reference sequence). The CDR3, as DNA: TGTGCCAGCGGGGAGGCGGGGGGCAATCAGCCCCAGCATTTT. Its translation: CASGEAGGNQPQHF. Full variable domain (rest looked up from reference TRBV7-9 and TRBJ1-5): DTGVSQNPRHKITKRGQNVTFRCDPISEHNRLYWYRQTLGQGPEFLTYFQNEAQLEKSRLLSDRFSAERPKGSFSTLEIQRTEQGDSAMYLCASGEAGGNQPQHFGDGTRLSIL.

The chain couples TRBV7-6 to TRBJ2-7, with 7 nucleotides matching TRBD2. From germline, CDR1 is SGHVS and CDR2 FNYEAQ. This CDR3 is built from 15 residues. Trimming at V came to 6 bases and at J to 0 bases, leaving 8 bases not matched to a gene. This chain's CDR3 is CASRPLAVSSYEQYF. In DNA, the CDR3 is TGTGCCAGCAGACCTCTAGCGGTGAGCTCCTACGAGCAGTACTTC.

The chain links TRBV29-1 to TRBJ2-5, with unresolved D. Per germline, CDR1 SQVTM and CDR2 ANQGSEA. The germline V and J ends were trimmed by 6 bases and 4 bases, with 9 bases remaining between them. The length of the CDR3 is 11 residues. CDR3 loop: CSVRRSETQYF. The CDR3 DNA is TGCAGCGTCAGAAGATCAGAGACCCAGTACTTC.

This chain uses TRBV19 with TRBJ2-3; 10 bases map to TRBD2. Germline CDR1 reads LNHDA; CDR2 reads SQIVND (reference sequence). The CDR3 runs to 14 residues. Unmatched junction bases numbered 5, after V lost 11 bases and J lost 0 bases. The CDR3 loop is CASGAGGSTDTQYF. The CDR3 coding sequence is TGTGCCTCAGGAGCGGGGGGGAGCACAGATACGCAGTATTTT.

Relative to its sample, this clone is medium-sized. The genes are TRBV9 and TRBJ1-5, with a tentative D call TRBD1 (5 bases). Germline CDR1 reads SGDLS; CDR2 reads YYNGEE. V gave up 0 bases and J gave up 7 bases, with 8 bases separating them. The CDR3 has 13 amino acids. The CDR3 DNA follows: TGTGCCAGCAGCGTAGGAAGGGGCCAGCCCCAGCATTTT. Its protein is CASSVGRGQPQHF. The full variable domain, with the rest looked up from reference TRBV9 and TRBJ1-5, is DSGVTQTPKHLITATGQRVTLRCSPRSGDLSVYWYQQSLDQGLQFLIQYYNGEERAKGNILERFSAQQFPDLHSELNLSSLELGDSALYFCASSVGRGQPQHFGDGTRLSIL.

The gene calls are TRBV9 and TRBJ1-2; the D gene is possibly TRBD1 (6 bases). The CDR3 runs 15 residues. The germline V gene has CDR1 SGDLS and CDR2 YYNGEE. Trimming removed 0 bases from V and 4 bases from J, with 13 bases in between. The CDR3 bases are TGTGCCAGCAGCGTAGAGGGACACCAAAGCTATGGCTACACCTTC. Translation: CASSVEGHQSYGYTF. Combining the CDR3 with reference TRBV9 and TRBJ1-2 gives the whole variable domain DSGVTQTPKHLITATGQRVTLRCSPRSGDLSVYWYQQSLDQGLQFLIQYYNGEERAKGNILERFSAQQFPDLHSELNLSSLELGDSALYFCASSVEGHQSYGYTFGSGTRLTVV.

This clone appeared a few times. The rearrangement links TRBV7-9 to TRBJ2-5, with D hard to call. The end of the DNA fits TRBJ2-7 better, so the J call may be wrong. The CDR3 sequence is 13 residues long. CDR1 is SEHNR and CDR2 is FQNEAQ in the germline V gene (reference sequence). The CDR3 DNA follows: TGTGCCAGCAGCTTCGACGGAGACTACGAGCAGTACTTC. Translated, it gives CASSFDGDYEQYF.

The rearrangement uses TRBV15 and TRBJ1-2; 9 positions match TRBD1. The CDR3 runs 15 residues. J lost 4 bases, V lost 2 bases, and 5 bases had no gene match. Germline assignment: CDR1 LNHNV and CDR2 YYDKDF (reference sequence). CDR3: CATSRSWTGVYGYTF. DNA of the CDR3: TGTGCCACCAGCAGATCTTGGACAGGGGTCTATGGCTACACCTTC. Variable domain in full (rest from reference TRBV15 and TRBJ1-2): DAMVIQNPRYQVTQFGKPVTLSCSQTLNHNVMYWYQQKSSQAPKLLFHYYDKDFNNEADTPDNFQSRRPNTSFCFLDIRSPGLGDTAMYLCATSRSWTGVYGYTFGSGTRLTVV.

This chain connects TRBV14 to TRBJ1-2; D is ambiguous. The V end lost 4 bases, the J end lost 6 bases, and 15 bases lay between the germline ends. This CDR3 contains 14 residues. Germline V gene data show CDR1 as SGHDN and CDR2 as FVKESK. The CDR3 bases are TGTGCCAGCAGCCCATTAGCCCGAGGCGATGGCTACACCTTC. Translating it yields CASSPLARGDGYTF.

Written as DNA, the CDR3 is TGTGCCAGTAGTCCCCGGGGTAGCGGGAGGGAAGAGCAGTACTTC. Translation gives CASSPRGSGREEQYF. The V call is TRBV19, the J call TRBJ2-5; 11 bases are a match to TRBD2. CDR3 length equals 15 residues. Germline CDR1 is LNHDA and CDR2 is SQIVND (reference sequence). V was clipped by 5 bases and J by 11 bases; unmatched bases: 13.

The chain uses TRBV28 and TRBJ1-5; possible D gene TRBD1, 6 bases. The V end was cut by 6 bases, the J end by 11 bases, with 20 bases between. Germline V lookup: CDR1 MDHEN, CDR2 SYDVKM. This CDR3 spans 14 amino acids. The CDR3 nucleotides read TGTGCCAGCAGGCAACGGGACACCTCAAGGACCCAGCATTTT. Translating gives CASRQRDTSRTQHF.

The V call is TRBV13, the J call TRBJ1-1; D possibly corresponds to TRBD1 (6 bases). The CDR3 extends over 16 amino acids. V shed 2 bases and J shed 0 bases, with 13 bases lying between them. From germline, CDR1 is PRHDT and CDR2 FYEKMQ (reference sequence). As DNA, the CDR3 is TGTGCCAGCAGCTTAACACAGGGTTCTGTGAACACTGAAGCTTTCTTT. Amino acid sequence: CASSLTQGSVNTEAFF.

CDR3: CASSLGQGKLQFF. The CDR3, as DNA: TGTGCCAGCAGCCTTGGACAGGGAAAATTGCAGTTCTTC. This chain links TRBV9 with TRBJ2-1, with TRBD1 matching over 8 bases. The CDR3 is 13 residues long. Germline V gene data show CDR1 as SGDLS and CDR2 as YYNGEE. The junction had 9 bases not matched to a gene; V was cut back by 4 bases and J by 12 bases.

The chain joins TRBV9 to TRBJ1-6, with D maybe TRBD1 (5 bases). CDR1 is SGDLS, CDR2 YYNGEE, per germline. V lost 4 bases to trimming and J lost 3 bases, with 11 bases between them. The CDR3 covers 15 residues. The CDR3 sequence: CASSPRGNYNSPLHF. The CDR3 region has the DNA TGTGCCAGCAGCCCTCGGGGGAACTATAATTCACCCCTCCACTTT.

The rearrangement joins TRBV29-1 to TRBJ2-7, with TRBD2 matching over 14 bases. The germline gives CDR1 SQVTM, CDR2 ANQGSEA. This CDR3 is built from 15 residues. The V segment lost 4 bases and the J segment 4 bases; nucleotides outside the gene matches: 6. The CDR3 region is CSVVGTSGRVYEQYF. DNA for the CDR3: TGCAGCGTTGTAGGGACTAGCGGGAGAGTGTACGAGCAGTACTTC.

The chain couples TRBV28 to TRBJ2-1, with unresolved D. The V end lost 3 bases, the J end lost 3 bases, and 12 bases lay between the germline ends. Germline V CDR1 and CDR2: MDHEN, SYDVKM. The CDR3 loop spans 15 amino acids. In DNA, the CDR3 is TGTGCCAGCAGTTTCGGGTTTTCCGACTACAATGAGCAGTTCTTC. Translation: CASSFGFSDYNEQFF.

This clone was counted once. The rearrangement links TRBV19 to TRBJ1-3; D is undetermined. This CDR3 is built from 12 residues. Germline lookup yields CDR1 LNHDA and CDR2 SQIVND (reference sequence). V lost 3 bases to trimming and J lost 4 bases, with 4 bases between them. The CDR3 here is CASSIEGNTIYF. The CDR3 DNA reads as TGTGCCAGTAGTATTGAGGGAAACACCATATATTTT.

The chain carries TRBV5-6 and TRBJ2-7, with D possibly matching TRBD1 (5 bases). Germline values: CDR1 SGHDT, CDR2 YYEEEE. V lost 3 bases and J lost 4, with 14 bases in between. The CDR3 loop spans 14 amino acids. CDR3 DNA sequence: TGTGCCAGCAGCTCAACCCAGGGCCTTTACGAGCAGTACTTC. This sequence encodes CASSSTQGLYEQYF.